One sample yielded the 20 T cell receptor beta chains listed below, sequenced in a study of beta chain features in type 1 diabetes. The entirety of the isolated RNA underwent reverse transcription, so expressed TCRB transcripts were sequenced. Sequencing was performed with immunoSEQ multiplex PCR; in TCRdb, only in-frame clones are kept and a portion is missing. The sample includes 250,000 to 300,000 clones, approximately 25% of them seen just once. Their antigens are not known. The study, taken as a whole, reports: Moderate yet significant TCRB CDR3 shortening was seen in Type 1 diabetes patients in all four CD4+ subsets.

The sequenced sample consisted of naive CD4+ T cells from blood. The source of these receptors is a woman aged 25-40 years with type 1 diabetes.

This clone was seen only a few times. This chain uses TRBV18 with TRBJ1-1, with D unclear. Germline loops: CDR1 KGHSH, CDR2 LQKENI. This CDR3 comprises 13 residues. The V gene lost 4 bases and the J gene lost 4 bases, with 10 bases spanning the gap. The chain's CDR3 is CASSHTGGTEAFF. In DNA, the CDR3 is TGTGCCAGCTCACACACGGGTGGCACTGAAGCTTTCTTT.

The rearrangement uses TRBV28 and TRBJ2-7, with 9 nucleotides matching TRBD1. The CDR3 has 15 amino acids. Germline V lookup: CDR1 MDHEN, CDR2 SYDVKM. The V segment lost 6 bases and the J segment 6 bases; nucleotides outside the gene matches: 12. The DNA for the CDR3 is TGTGCCAGCAGCCCCTTACAGGGGGCAAGCTTCGAGCAGTACTTC. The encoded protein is CASSPLQGASFEQYF.

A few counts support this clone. CDR3 DNA sequence: TGTGCCAGTAGCCGGGACTTCAGCTCCTACGAGCAGTACTTC. Protein product: CASSRDFSSYEQYF. V gene TRBV19 combines with J gene TRBJ2-7, with D possibly being TRBD2 (6 bases). The CDR3 is 14 amino acids. The germline CDR1 and CDR2 sequences are LNHDA and SQIVND (reference sequence). The ends were cut back, 6 bases at V and 0 bases at J, with 12 bases in the middle.

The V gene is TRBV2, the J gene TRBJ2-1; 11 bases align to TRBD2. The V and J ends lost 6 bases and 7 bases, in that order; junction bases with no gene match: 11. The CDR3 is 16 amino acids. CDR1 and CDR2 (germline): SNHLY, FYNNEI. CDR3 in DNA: TGTGCCAGCAGGACTAGCGGGACACCTCCGGGGAATGAGCAGTTCTTC. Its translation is CASRTSGTPPGNEQFF.

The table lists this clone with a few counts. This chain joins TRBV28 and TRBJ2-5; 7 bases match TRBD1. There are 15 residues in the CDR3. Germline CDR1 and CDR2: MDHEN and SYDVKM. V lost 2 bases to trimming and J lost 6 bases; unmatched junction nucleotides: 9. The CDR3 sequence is CASSLSPDRSKTQYF. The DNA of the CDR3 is TGTGCCAGCAGTTTAAGTCCGGACAGGAGTAAGACCCAGTACTTC.

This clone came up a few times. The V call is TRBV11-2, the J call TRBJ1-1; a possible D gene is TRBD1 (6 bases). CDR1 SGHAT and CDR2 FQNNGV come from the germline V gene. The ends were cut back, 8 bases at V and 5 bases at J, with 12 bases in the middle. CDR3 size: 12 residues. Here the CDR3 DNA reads TGTGCCAGCGGCGGGGGCGGGACTGAAGCTTTCTTT. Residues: CASGGGGTEAFF.

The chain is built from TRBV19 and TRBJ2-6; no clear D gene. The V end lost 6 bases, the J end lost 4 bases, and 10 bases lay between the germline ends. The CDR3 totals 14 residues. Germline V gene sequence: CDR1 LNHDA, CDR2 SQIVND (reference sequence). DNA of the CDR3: TGTGCCAGTAGGGCCAGGTCCGGGGCCAACGTCCTGACTTTC. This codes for CASRARSGANVLTF.

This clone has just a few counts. This CDR3 is CAWSHRVPNQPQHF. The CDR3 DNA reads as TGTGCCTGGAGTCACAGGGTCCCCAATCAGCCCCAGCATTTT. The V and J genes are TRBV30 and TRBJ1-5; the D gene is possibly TRBD1 (6 bases). This CDR3 is built from 14 residues. V lost 2 bases to trimming and J lost 3 bases, with 11 bases between them. The V gene's germline CDR1 is GTSNPN and CDR2 SVGIG (reference sequence).

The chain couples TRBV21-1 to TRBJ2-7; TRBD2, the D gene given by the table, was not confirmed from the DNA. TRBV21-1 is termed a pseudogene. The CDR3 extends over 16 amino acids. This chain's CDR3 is CASSKALVPSSYEQYF. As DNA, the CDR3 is TGTGCCAGCAGCAAAGCGCTCGTACCGAGCTCCTACGAGCAGTACTTC.

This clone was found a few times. This chain's CDR3 is CAWSLGSSGNTIYF. DNA of the CDR3: TGTGCCTGGAGTCTAGGTAGTTCTGGAAACACCATATATTTT. This chain uses TRBV30 with TRBJ1-3; no firm D call. The CDR3 covers 14 residues. The V end lost 2 bases, the J end lost 1 base, and 9 bases lay between the germline ends. Looked up from germline, CDR1 is GTSNPN and CDR2 is SVGIG (reference sequence).

The CDR3 protein is CASSLPTGANVLTF. The CDR3 DNA reads as TGTGCCAGCAGTTTACCTACTGGGGCCAACGTCCTGACTTTC. This chain connects TRBV28 to TRBJ2-6; D gene unclear. V lost 2 bases to trimming and J lost 2 bases, with 4 bases between them. Per germline, CDR1 MDHEN and CDR2 SYDVKM. The CDR3 has 14 amino acids.

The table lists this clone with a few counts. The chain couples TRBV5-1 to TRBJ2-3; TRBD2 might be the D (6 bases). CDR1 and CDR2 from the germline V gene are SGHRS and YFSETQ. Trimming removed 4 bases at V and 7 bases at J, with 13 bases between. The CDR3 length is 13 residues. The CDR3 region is CASSPEGANTQYF. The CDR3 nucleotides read TGCGCCAGCAGCCCGGAGGGTGCAAATACGCAGTATTTT.

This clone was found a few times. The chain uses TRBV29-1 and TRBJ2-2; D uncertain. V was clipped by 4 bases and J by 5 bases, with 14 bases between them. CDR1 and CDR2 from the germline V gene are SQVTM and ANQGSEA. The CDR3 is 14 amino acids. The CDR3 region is CSVVGSTWTGELFF. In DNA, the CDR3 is TGCAGCGTTGTGGGCTCAACATGGACCGGGGAGCTGTTTTTT.

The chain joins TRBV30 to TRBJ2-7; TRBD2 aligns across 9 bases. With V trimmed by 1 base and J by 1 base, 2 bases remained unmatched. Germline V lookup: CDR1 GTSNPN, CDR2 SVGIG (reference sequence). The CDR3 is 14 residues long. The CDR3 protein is CAWSGLAGSYEQYF. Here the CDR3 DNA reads TGTGCCTGGAGTGGGCTAGCGGGGTCCTACGAGCAGTACTTC.

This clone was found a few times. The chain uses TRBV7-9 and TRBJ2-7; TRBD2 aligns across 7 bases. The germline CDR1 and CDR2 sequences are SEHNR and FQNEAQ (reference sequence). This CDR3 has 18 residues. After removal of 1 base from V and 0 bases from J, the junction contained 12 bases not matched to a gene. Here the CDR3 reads CASSLDGFGKRGSYEQYF. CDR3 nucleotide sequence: TGTGCCAGCAGCTTAGACGGTTTCGGTAAGCGGGGCTCCTACGAGCAGTACTTC.

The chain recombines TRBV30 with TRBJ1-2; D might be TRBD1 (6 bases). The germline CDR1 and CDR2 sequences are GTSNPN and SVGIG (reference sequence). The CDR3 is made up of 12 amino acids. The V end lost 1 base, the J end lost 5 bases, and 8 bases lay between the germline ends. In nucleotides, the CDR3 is TGTGCCTGGAGTGGCAGGGGATATGGCTACACCTTC. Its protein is CAWSGRGYGYTF. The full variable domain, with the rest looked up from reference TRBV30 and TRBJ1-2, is SQTIHQWPATLVQPVGSPLSLECTVEGTSNPNLYWYRQAAGRGLQLLFYSVGIGQISSEVPQNLSASRPQDRQFILSSKKLLLSDSGFYLCAWSGRGYGYTFGSGTRLTVV.

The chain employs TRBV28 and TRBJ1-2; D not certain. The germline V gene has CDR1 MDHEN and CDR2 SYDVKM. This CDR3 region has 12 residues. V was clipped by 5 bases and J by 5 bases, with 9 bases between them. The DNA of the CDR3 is TGTGCCAGCAGTGCTGCTGAGTATGGCTACACCTTC. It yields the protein CASSAAEYGYTF.

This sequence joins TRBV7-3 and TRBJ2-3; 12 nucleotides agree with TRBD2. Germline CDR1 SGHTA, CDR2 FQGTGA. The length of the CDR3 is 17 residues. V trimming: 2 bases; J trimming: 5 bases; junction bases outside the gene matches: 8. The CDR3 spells CASSLWASGRAEDTQYF. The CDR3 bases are TGTGCCAGCAGCTTATGGGCTAGCGGGAGGGCGGAAGATACGCAGTATTTT.

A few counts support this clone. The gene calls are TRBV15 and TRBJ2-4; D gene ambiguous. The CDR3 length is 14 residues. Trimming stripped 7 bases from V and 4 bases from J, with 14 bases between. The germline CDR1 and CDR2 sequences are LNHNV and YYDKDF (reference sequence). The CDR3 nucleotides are TGTGCCACCACACCCGTGGCAGGAAAAAACATTCAGTACTTC. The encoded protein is CATTPVAGKNIQYF. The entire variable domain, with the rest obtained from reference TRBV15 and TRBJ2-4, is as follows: DAMVIQNPRYQVTQFGKPVTLSCSQTLNHNVMYWYQQKSSQAPKLLFHYYDKDFNNEADTPDNFQSRRPNTSFCFLDIRSPGLGDTAMYLCATTPVAGKNIQYFGAGTRLSVL.

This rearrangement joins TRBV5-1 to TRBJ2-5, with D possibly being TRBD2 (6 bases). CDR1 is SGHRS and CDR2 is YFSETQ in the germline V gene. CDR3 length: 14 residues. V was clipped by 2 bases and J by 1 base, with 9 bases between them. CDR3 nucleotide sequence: TGCGCCAGCAGCTTTGCGGGGAGCCAAGAGACCCAGTACTTC. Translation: CASSFAGSQETQYF.